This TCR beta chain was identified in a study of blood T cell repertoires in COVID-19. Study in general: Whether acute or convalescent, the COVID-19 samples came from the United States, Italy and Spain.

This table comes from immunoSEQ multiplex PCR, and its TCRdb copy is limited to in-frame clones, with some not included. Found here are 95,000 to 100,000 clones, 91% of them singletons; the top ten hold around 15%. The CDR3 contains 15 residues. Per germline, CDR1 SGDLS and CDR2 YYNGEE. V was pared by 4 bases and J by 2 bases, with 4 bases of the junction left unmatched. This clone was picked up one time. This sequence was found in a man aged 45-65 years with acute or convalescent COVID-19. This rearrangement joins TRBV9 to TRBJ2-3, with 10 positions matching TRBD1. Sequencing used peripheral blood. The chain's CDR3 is CASSPRQGATDTQYF. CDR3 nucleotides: TGTGCCAGCAGCCCCAGACAGGGGGCCACAGATACGCAGTATTTT.